This T cell receptor (beta chain) was captured by sequencing in a study of OX40 agonist ivuxolimab in advanced cancers. Study context: Partial responses were achieved by three patients: one hepatocellular carcinoma, two cutaneous melanoma.

The assay was immunoSEQ multiplex PCR, and TCRdb's table has in-frame clones only and misses some. The sample records 35,000 to 45,000 clones, roughly 86% being singletons. The germline V gene encodes CDR1 WSHSY and CDR2 SAAADI. The V end was cut by 5 bases, the J end by 0 bases, with 8 bases between. The CDR3 covers 14 residues. The V gene is TRBV10-2, the J gene TRBJ1-5; D ambiguous. The TCR originated in an adult with an advanced solid tumor such as melanoma, head and neck, liver or kidney cancer. The input for sequencing was CD4+ or CD8+ T cells sorted from blood, taken in a trial of the OX40 agonist ivuxolimab. Here the CDR3 DNA reads TGCGCCAGCAGTCTAACAGTTAGCAATCAGCCCCAGCATTTT. Translated, it gives CASSLTVSNQPQHF.